Sequencing of this T cell receptor beta chain was carried out in a study of OX40 agonist ivuxolimab in advanced cancers. Overall study: The dose-escalation cohort was about 86% male, with a mean age of around 60 years, ranging about 20 to 85. Findings of the study overall: More expanded clones were found, on average, in CD8+ than in CD4+ T cells.

Germline-derived CDR1 and CDR2 are SGDLS and YYNGEE. V dropped 4 bases and J dropped 1 base, with 15 bases sitting between them. This CDR3 comprises 16 residues. Sequencing was performed with immunoSEQ multiplex PCR; in TCRdb, only in-frame clones are kept and a portion is missing. The sample has about 63,000 clones, less than 90% seen once. In regard to this clone: Its cognate antigen is unknown.

This receptor was taken from an adult with an advanced solid tumor such as melanoma, head and neck, liver or kidney cancer. V is TRBV9 and J is TRBJ1-5; D perhaps matches TRBD1 (5 bases). The specimen was CD4+ or CD8+ T cells sorted from blood, collected in a trial of the OX40 agonist ivuxolimab. The CDR3 region has the DNA TGTGCCAGCAGCCCCACCAGCGGGGGGAGCAATCAGCCCCAGCATTTT. Amino acid sequence: CASSPTSGGSNQPQHF.